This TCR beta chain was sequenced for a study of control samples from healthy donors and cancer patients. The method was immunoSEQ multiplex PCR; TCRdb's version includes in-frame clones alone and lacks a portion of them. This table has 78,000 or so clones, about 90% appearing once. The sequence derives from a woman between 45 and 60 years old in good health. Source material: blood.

The CDR3 sequence: CASSSPGTGGRSPLHF. CDR3 DNA: TGTGCCAGCAGTTCCCCGGGGACAGGGGGACGTTCACCCCTCCACTTT. The chain has TRBV27 and TRBJ1-6, with 11 bases lining up with TRBD1. This CDR3 comprises 16 residues. Unmatched junction bases numbered 8, after V lost 4 bases and J lost 9 bases. Per germline, CDR1 MNHEY and CDR2 SMNVEV (reference sequence).